The T cell receptor beta chain described here comes from a study of blood T cell repertoires in COVID-19. Study-level information: The United States, Italy and Spain provided the acute and convalescent COVID-19 samples. T cells, B-cell-depleted T cells, or PBMCs supplied cDNA or gDNA.

Authors' data handling: Cell counts per sample came from amplifying reference gene primers. Profiled with immunoSEQ multiplex PCR; TCRdb holds only in-frame clones, not every one. V and J calls and clone size follow that table, whereas D and trimming were derived from the DNA. The sample consists of tens of thousands of clones, around four fifths of them appearing once. What was sequenced was peripheral blood. The receptor was isolated from a human donor in a cohort sampled during active COVID-19.

The CDR3 DNA reads TGTGCCAGCAGCTTATGGCAGGGGTGGGTATTGGAAGAGACCCAGTACTTC. The encoded protein is CASSLWQGWVLEETQYF. The rearrangement links TRBV7-2 to TRBJ2-5, with D possibly being TRBD1 (6 bases). This CDR3 has 17 residues. The germline V and J ends were trimmed by 2 bases and 3 bases, with 19 bases remaining between them. Germline V CDR1 and CDR2: SGHTA, FQGNSA.